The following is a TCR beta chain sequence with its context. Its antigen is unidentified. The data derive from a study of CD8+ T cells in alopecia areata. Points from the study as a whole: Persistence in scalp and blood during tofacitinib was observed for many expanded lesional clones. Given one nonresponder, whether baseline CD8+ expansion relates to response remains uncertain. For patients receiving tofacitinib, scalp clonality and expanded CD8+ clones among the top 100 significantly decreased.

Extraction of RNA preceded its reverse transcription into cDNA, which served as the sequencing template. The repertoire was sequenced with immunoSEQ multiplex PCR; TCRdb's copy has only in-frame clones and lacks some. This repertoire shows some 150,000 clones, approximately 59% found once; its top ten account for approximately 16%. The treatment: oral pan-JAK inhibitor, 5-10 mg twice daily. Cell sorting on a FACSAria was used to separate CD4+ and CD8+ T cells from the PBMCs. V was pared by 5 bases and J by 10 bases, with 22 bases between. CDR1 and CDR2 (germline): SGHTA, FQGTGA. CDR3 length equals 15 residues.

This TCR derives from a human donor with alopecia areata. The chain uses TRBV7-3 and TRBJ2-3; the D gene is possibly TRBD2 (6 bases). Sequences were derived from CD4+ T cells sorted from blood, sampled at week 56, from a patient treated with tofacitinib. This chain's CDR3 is CASSPVGGEPGSQYF. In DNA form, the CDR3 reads TGTGCCAGCAGCCCCGTCGGCGGGGAGCCCGGGTCGCAGTATTTT.